The rows below give T cell receptor beta chains drawn from one sample of a study of T cell responses to AZD1222 COVID-19 vaccine. Clones were sequenced by immunoSEQ multiplex PCR, and TCRdb holds only the in-frame ones, with some missing. This repertoire shows under 150,000 clones, 75% to 95% found once; its top ten account for roughly 3.1%. The material was peripheral blood, obtained on day 0 of AZD1222 vaccination. The receptors come from an adult in good health. CDR3s include the opening cysteine and the closing phenylalanine or tryptophan. Fields, in order: CDR3 protein, CDR3 DNA, clone size, V gene, J gene, D gene. A D gene is named only where the DNA matches it firmly. Clone size is given for some rows only: seen once, a few or many times, or a class if the clone is expanded.

CASSEVGGTDTQYF	TGTGCCAGCAGTGAGGTAGGGGGAACAGATACGCAGTATTTT	NA	TRBV2	TRBJ2-3	NA
CASSTLGDTSGNTIYF	TGCGCCAGCAGTACCTTGGGGGACACCTCTGGAAACACCATATATTTT	NA	TRBV5-1	TRBJ1-3	NA
CAISETDMNTEAFF	TGTGCCATCAGCGAGACAGACATGAACACTGAAGCTTTCTTT	NA	TRBV10-3	TRBJ1-1	NA
CASLGGLRDTQYF	TGTGCCAGCTTGGGGGGGCTTCGAGATACGCAGTATTTT	NA	TRBV12-5	TRBJ2-3	NA
CASSLGTQETQYF	TGTGCCAGCAGCTTGGGTACGCAAGAGACCCAGTACTTC	NA	TRBV5-6	TRBJ2-5	NA
CASTKTALGEQYF	TGTGCCAGCACGAAGACAGCCTTAGGGGAGCAGTACTTC	NA	TRBV28	TRBJ2-7	NA
CASSIGPEANYGYTF	TGTGCCAGTAGTATAGGTCCCGAAGCTAACTATGGCTACACCTTC	NA	TRBV19	TRBJ1-2	NA
CASSLPTGKNTEAFF	TGTGCCAGCAGCTTACCGACAGGGAAGAACACTGAAGCTTTCTTT	NA	TRBV7-6	TRBJ1-1	TRBD1
CASSLMTGTEAFF	TGTGCCAGCAGTTTAATGACGGGGACTGAAGCTTTCTTT	NA	TRBV12-3/TRBV12-4	TRBJ1-1	NA
CASSFYGTGNTGELFF	TGTGCCAGCAGTTTTTACGGGACAGGGAACACCGGGGAGCTGTTTTTT	NA	TRBV27	TRBJ2-2	TRBD1
CASSSEPTSGSSGELFF	TGTGCCAGCAGCTCGGAGCCGACTAGCGGGAGCTCCGGGGAGCTGTTTTTT	NA	TRBV7-3	TRBJ2-2	TRBD2
CASSYSASGGLQYF	TGTGCCAGCAGTTACTCGGCTAGCGGGGGTTTACAGTACTTC	NA	TRBV6-6	TRBJ2-7	TRBD2
CASSLRTFSGGADTQYF	TGTGCCAGCAGCTTACGCACCTTCAGCGGGGGGGCCGATACGCAGTATTTT	NA	TRBV7-2	TRBJ2-3	TRBD2
CASSFSRQDGNTIYF	TGTGCCAGCAGCTTCTCAAGGCAGGACGGAAACACCATATATTTT	NA	TRBV7-2	TRBJ1-3	NA
CASSFLGLDGGEQYF	TGTGCCAGCAGCTTTCTCGGGCTAGATGGCGGCGAGCAGTACTTC	NA	TRBV11-2	TRBJ2-7	NA
CASSPLGQLNQPQHF	TGTGCCAGCAGCCCGTTAGGACAACTTAATCAGCCCCAGCATTTT	NA	TRBV4-2	TRBJ1-5	NA
CASSPTTGTGVHEQYF	TGTGCCAGCAGTCCAACCACCGGGACAGGGGTCCACGAGCAGTACTTC	NA	TRBV27	TRBJ2-7	TRBD1
CATSLTGGSTDTQYF	TGTGCCACCAGCTTGACAGGGGGCTCAACAGATACGCAGTATTTT	NA	TRBV15	TRBJ2-3	TRBD1
CASSLDRADGYTF	TGTGCCAGCAGCCTAGACAGGGCCGACGGCTACACCTTC	NA	TRBV6-5	TRBJ1-2	TRBD1
CASSVAGGETQYF	TGTGCCAGCAGCGTAGCTGGGGGGGAGACCCAGTACTTC	NA	TRBV9	TRBJ2-5	NA
CASSPSGGDYGYTF	TGCGCCAGCAGTCCCTCAGGGGGTGACTATGGCTACACCTTC	NA	TRBV5-1	TRBJ1-2	TRBD1
CASSPSGRNNEQFF	TGTGCCAGCAGTCCTAGCGGGAGGAACAATGAGCAGTTCTTC	NA	TRBV6-5	TRBJ2-1	TRBD2
CASSTGTGRNEQFF	TGCGCCAGCAGTACCGGGACAGGGAGGAATGAGCAGTTCTTC	NA	TRBV4-3	TRBJ2-1	TRBD1
CASSIQGRDNSPLHF	TGTGCCAGCAGCATACAGGGGCGCGATAATTCACCCCTCCACTTT	NA	TRBV6-5	TRBJ1-6	TRBD1
CASSPVTGVSPGELFF	TGTGCCAGCTCACCTGTAACGGGGGTATCCCCCGGGGAGCTGTTTTTT	NA	TRBV18	TRBJ2-2	NA
CASSHNRRQVWNTEAFF	TGTGCCAGCAGTCACAACCGTCGACAGGTGTGGAACACTGAAGCTTTCTTT	NA	TRBV6-6	TRBJ1-1	NA
CASSLSGTAGNTIYF	TGTGCCAGCAGTTTATCGGGGACAGCTGGAAACACCATATATTTT	NA	TRBV27	TRBJ1-3	TRBD1
CATQAQGLETGELFF	TGTGCCACCCAGGCACAGGGGCTGGAAACCGGGGAGCTGTTTTTT	NA	TRBV24-1	TRBJ2-2	TRBD1
CASSSGTRPLSYNEQFF	TGTGCCAGCAGCTCAGGGACTAGGCCACTATCCTACAATGAGCAGTTCTTC	once	TRBV5-4	TRBJ2-1	TRBD2
CASSPTSNEQFF	TGTGCCAGCAGTCCGACTAGCAATGAGCAGTTCTTC	NA	TRBV12-3/TRBV12-4	TRBJ2-1	NA
CASIRDRGPNEQFF	TGTGCCAGCATCCGGGACAGGGGTCCCAATGAGCAGTTCTTC	NA	TRBV6-5	TRBJ2-1	TRBD1
CASNPGPRKNTEAFF	TGTGCCAGCAACCCGGGCCCTAGGAAGAACACTGAAGCTTTCTTT	few	TRBV11-1	TRBJ1-1	NA
CASRLTGELFF	TGTGCCAGCAGGTTAACCGGGGAGCTGTTTTTT	NA	TRBV12-3/TRBV12-4	TRBJ2-2	NA
CASSREDRENTGELFF	TGTGCCAGCAGCCGAGAGGACAGGGAGAACACCGGGGAGCTGTTTTTT	few	TRBV4-2	TRBJ2-2	TRBD1
CASSKQGYQETQYF	TGTGCCAGCAGTAAACAGGGGTACCAAGAGACCCAGTACTTC	NA	TRBV28	TRBJ2-5	TRBD1
CASSFPGASDYEQYF	TGTGCCAGCAGCTTTCCAGGGGCCTCGGACTACGAGCAGTACTTC	medium-sized	TRBV7-9	TRBJ2-7	NA
CASSVDRTAYGYTF	TGTGCCAGCAGCGTAGACAGGACAGCCTATGGCTACACCTTC	NA	TRBV9	TRBJ1-2	NA